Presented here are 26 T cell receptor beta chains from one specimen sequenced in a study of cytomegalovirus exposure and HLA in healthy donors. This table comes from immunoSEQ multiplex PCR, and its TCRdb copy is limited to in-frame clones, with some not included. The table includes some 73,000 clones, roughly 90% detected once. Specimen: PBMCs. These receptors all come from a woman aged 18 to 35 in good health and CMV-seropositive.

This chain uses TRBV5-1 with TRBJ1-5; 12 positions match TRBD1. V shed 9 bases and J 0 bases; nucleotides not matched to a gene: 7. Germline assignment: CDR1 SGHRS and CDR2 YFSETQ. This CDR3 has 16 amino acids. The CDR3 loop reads CANRDRGLYSNQPQHF. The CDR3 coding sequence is TGCGCCAACCGGGACAGGGGGCTTTATAGCAATCAGCCCCAGCATTTT.

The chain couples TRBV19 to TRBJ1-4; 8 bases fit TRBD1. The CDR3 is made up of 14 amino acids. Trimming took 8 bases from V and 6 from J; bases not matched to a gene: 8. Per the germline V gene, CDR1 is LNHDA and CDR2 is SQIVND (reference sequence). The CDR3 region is CASSPPGGDEKLFF. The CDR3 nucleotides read TGTGCCAGTTCACCCCCAGGGGGCGATGAAAAACTGTTTTTT.

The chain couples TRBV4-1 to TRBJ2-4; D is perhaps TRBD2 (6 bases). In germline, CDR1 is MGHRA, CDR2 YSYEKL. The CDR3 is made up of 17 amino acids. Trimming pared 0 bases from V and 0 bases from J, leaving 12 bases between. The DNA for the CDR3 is TGCGCCAGCAGCCAAGATTCCCCAGCGGGAGCCAAAAACATTCAGTACTTC. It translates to CASSQDSPAGAKNIQYF.

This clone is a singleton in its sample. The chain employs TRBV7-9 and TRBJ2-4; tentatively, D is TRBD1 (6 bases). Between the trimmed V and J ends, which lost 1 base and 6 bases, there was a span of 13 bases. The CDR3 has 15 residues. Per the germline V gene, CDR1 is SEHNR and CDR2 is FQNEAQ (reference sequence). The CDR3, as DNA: TGTGCCAGCAGCTTAGTCGTGGGGGCGGTAAACATTCAGTACTTC. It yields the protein CASSLVVGAVNIQYF.

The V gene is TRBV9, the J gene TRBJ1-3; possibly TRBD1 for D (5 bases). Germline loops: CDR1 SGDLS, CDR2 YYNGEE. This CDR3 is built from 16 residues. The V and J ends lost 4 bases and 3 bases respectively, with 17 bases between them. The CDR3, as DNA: TGTGCCAGCAGCTCCGTTGTAGGGGACTTTGGAAACACCATATATTTT. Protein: CASSSVVGDFGNTIYF.

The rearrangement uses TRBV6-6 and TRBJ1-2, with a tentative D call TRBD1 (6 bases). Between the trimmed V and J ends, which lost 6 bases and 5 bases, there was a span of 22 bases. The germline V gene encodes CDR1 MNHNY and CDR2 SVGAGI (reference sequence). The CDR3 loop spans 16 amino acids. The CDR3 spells CASSKGEIRVLYGYTF. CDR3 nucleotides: TGTGCCAGCAGCAAGGGGGAGATCAGGGTATTGTATGGCTACACCTTC.

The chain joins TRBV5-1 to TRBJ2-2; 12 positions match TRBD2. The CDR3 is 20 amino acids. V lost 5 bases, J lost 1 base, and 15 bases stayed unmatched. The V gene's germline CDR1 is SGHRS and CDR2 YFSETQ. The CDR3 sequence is CASRKVSLAGGPGNTGELFF. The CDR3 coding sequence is TGCGCCAGCAGAAAGGTTTCACTAGCGGGGGGACCTGGGAACACCGGGGAGCTGTTTTTT.

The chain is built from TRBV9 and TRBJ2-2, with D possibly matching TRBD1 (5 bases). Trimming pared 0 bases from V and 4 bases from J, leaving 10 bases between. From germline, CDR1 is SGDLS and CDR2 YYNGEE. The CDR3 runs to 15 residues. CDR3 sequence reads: CASSVEGSGTGELFF. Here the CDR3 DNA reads TGTGCCAGCAGCGTAGAGGGGTCCGGCACCGGGGAGCTGTTTTTT.

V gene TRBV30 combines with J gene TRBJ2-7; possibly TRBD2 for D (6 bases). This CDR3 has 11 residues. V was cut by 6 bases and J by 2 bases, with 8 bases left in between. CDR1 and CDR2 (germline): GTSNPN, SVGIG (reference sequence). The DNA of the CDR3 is TGTGCCTGCCGGGAGACCTACGAGCAGTACTTC. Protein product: CACRETYEQYF.

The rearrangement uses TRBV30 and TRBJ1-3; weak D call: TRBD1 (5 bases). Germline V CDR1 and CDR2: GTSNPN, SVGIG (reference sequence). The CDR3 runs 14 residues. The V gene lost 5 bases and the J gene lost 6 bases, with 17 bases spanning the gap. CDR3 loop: CAWGRDRRKNTIYF. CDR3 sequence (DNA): TGTGCCTGGGGGAGGGACCGGAGGAAAAACACCATATATTTT.

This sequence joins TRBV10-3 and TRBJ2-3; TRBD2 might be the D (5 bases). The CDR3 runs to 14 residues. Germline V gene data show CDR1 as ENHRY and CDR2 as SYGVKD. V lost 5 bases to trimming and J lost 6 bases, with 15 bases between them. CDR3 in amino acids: CAISFAGAPDTQYF. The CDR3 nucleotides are TGTGCCATCAGTTTCGCGGGTGCCCCCGATACGCAGTATTTT.

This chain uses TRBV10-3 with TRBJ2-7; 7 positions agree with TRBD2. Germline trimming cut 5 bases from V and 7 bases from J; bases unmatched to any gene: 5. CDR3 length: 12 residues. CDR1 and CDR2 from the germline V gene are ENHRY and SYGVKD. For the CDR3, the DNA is TGTGCCATCAGTTCGAGCGGGGATGAGCAGTACTTC. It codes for CAISSSGDEQYF.

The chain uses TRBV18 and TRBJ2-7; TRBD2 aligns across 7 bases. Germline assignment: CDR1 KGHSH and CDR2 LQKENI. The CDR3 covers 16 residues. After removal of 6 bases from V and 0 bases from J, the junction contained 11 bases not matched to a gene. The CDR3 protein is CASSPGLGVSSYEQYF. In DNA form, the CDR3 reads TGTGCCAGCTCCCCCGGACTAGGGGTAAGCTCCTACGAGCAGTACTTC. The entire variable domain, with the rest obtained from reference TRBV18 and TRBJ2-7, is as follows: NAGVMQNPRHLVRRRGQEARLRCSPMKGHSHVYWYRQLPEEGLKFMVYLQKENIIDESGMPKERFSAEFPKEGPSILRIQQVVRGDSAAYFCASSPGLGVSSYEQYFGPGTRLTVT.

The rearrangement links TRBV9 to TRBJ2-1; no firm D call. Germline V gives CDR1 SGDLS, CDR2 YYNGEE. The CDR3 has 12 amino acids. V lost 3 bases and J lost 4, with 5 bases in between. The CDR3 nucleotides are TGTGCCAGCAGCGCACTGTACAATGAGCAGTTCTTC. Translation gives CASSALYNEQFF.

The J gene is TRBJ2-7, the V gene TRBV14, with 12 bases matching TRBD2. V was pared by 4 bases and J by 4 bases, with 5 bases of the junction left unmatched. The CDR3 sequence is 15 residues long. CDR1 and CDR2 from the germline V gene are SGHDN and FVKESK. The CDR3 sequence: CASSPPSGGVYEQYF. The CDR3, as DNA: TGTGCCAGCAGCCCCCCTAGCGGGGGGGTATACGAGCAGTACTTC. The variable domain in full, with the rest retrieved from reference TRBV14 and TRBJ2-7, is EAGVTQFPSHSVIEKGQTVTLRCDPISGHDNLYWYRRVMGKEIKFLLHFVKESKQDESGMPNNRFLAERTGGTYSTLKVQPAELEDSGVYFCASSPPSGGVYEQYFGPGTRLTVT.

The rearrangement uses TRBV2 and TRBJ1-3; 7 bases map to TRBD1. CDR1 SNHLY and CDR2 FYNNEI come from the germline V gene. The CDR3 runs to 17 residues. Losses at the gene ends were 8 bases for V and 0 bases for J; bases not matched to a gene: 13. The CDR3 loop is CASGFLTGSYSGNTIYF. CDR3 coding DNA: TGTGCCAGCGGCTTTTTGACAGGGAGCTACTCTGGAAACACCATATATTTT.

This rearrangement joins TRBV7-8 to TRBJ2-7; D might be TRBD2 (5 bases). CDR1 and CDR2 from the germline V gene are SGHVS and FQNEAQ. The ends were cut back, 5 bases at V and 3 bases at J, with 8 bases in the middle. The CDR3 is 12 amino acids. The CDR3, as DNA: TGTGCCAGCAGCGGCCGGGGCTACGAGCAGTACTTC. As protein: CASSGRGYEQYF.

CDR3 residues: CASSLTGLAYEQYF. DNA of the CDR3: TGTGCCAGCAGTTTAACGGGACTAGCCTACGAGCAGTACTTC. The V and J genes are TRBV27 and TRBJ2-7; TRBD2 matches at 8 bases. Germline CDR1 reads MNHEY; CDR2 reads SMNVEV (reference sequence). This CDR3 has 14 amino acids. The V segment lost 2 bases and the J segment 2 bases; nucleotides outside the gene matches: 2.

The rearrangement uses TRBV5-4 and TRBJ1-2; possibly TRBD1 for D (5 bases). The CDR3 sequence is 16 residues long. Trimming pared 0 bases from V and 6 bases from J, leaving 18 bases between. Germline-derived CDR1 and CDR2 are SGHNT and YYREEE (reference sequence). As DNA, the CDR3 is TGTGCCAGCAGCTTGGCCCAAATGGGGGGTTTGGATGGCTACACCTTC. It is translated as CASSLAQMGGLDGYTF.

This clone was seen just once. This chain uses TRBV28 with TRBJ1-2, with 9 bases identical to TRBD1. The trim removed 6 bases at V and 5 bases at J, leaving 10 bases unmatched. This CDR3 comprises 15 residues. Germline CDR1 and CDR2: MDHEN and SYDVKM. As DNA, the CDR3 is TGTGCCAGCAGGCTGCCCGGGACAGGGCAATATGGCTACACCTTC. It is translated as CASRLPGTGQYGYTF.

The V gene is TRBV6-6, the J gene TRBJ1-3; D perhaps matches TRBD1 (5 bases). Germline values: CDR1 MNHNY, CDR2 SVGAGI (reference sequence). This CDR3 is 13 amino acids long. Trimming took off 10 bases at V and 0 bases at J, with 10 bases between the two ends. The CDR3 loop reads CATTEYSGNTIYF. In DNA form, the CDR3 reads TGTGCCACGACAGAGTACTCTGGAAACACCATATATTTT.

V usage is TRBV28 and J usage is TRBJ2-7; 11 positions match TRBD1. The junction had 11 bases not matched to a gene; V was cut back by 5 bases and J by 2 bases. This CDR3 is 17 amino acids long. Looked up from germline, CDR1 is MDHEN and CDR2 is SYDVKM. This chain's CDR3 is CASSSGGPGQGAYEQYF. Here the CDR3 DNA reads TGTGCCAGCAGTAGTGGGGGTCCGGGACAGGGGGCCTACGAGCAGTACTTC.

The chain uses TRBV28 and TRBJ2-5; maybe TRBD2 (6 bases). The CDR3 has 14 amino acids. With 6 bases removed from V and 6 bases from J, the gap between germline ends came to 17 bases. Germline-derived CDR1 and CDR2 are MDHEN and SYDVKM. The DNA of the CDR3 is TGTGCCAGCAGGATGGGGGGAATTGTAAAGACCCAGTACTTC. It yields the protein CASRMGGIVKTQYF.

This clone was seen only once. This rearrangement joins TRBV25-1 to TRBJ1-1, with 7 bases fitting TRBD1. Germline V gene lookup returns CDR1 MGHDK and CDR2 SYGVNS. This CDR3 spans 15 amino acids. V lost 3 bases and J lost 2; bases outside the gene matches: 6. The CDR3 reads CASSEGAGGNTEAFF. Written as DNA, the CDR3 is TGTGCCAGCAGTGAGGGGGCAGGGGGTAACACTGAAGCTTTCTTT.

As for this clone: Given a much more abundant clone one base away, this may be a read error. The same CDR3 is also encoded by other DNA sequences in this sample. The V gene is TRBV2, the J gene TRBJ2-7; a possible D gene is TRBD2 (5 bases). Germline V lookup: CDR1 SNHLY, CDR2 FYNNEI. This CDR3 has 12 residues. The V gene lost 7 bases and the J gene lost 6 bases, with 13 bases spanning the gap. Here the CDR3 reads CASILSRGEQYF. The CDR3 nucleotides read TGTGCCAGCATCCTATCTCGGGGCGAGCAGTACTTC.

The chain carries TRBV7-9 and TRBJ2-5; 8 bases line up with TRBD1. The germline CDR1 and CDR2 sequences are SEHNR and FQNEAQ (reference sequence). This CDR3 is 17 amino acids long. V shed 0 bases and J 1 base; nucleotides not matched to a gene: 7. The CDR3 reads CASSLAGRQGRQETQYF. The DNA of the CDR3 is TGTGCCAGCAGCTTAGCGGGGAGACAGGGGCGCCAAGAGACCCAGTACTTC.